The source of this TCR beta chain is a study of control samples from healthy donors and cancer patients (TCRdb year 2020). The library relied on the immunoSEQ multiplex PCR assay. In its TCRdb copy, this immuneACCESS table keeps in-frame sequences only and misses some clones. Where compared with another copy, unresolved V genes explain less than half of these, and the others have no known cause. This sample comprises fewer than 200,000 clones, just under 95% of them detected only once. Together, the top ten hold approximately 4% of the sample. A single count supports this clone. Its recognized antigen is unknown. Qualities for individual bases were not recorded, and no much larger clone is one base off. The sequence was collected from a woman in her sixties or seventies in good health. Sequenced input: blood.

The nucleotide sequence reads as follows: TGTGCTAGTGGCGACCGGGACAGGGTTGGCTACACCTTC. This is translated as CASGDRDRVGYTF. The chain uses TRBV12-5 and TRBJ1-2; 9 central bases correspond to TRBD1. Taken from the germline V gene, the CDR1 and CDR2 loops are LGHNT and FRNRAP. From cysteine to phenylalanine, the CDR3 is 13 amino acids long. Left in the record is the CDR3 DNA by itself, 39 bases read in frame from the first base. V ends up 6 bases short and J 7 bases short, with an unmatched junction base count of 6.